This T cell receptor beta chain was sequenced for a study of cytomegalovirus exposure and HLA in healthy donors. General study points: Across all donors, roughly uniform sequencing depth was an assumption of the presence/absence analyses. Excluded: some indistinguishable V segments such as TRBV6-2 and TRBV6-3.

With 60 Vbeta and 13 Jbeta primers, the PCR was carried out. TCRdb's table, derived via immunoSEQ multiplex PCR, lists solely in-frame clones and lacks some. The sample lists 150,000 to 200,000 clones, roughly four fifths occurring once. The CDR3 contains 16 residues. The V gene end was trimmed by 0 bases and the J gene end by 3 bases; junction bases not matched to a gene: 5. Germline CDR1 is SGHDT and CDR2 is YYEEEE. Worth noting for this clone: Antigen unknown.

The sequenced material came from PBMCs. The chain has TRBV5-6 and TRBJ2-7; 11 positions agree with TRBD2. The sequence was collected from a woman in her thirties or forties in good health and CMV-seronegative. The CDR3 nucleotides are TGTGCCAGCAGCTTGGCGCCGGGACTAGCGGTCTACGAGCAGTACTTC. Translated, it gives CASSLAPGLAVYEQYF.